Sequencing of this TCR beta chain was carried out in a study of blood T cell repertoires in COVID-19. In the study overall: Samples of COVID-19 (acute and convalescent) were obtained from the United States, Italy and Spain. The cDNA or gDNA used as material had been derived from T cells, B-cell-depleted T cells, or PBMCs.

This CDR3 is 14 amino acids long. Germline V gene lookup returns CDR1 MDHEN and CDR2 SYDVKM. Unmatched junction bases numbered 8, after V lost 7 bases and J lost 4 bases. In the authors' workflow: Cell counts per sample came from amplifying reference gene primers. This table comes from immunoSEQ multiplex PCR, and its TCRdb copy is limited to in-frame clones, with some not included. The V and J calls and clone size are taken from that table; D and trimming were inferred from the DNA. The sample lists under 200,000 clones, around 90% occurring once. V usage is TRBV28 and J usage is TRBJ2-7, with 9 bases matching TRBD1. This clonotype originated in a man aged 50-60 years with acute or convalescent COVID-19. Source material: peripheral blood. The CDR3 region is CASTTGQGIYEQYF. CDR3 nucleotide sequence: TGTGCCAGCACCACCGGACAGGGGATTTACGAGCAGTACTTC. The whole variable domain, remainder taken from reference TRBV28 and TRBJ2-7, is DVKVTQSSRYLVKRTGEKVFLECVQDMDHENMFWYRQDPGLGLRLIYFSYDVKMKEKGDIPEGYSVSREKKERFSLILESASTNQTSMYLCASTTGQGIYEQYFGPGTRLTVT.